This passage covers 25 T cell receptor beta chains from one sample sequenced in a study of technical replicates of blood from several donors. The repertoire was sequenced with immunoSEQ multiplex PCR; TCRdb's copy has only in-frame clones and lacks some. The data contain tens of thousands of clones, approximately 90% of them singletons. Sequencing used PBMCs. The receptors here all came from a human donor in good health. Some clones in this sample may be carry-over from other donors' samples.

V is TRBV5-1 and J is TRBJ1-5, with D possibly matching TRBD1 (5 bases). The germline V and J ends were trimmed by 4 bases and 5 bases, with 16 bases remaining between them. The length of the CDR3 is 15 residues. Germline CDR1 is SGHRS and CDR2 is YFSETQ. The CDR3 DNA is TGCGCCAGCAGCGTTCAGTCGGGGGGTGATCAGCCCCAGCATTTT. Its translation is CASSVQSGGDQPQHF. Full variable domain (remainder filled in from reference TRBV5-1 and TRBJ1-5): KAGVTQTPRYLIKTRGQQVTLSCSPISGHRSVSWYQQTPGQGLQFLFEYFSETQRNKGNFPGRFSGRQFSNSRSEMNVSTLELGDSALYLCASSVQSGGDQPQHFGDGTRLSIL.

This chain joins TRBV19 and TRBJ1-5; D remains unclear. The germline V gene encodes CDR1 LNHDA and CDR2 SQIVND (reference sequence). The CDR3 loop spans 13 amino acids. Trimming cost V 5 bases and J 3 bases, with 8 bases left between them. CDR3 bases: TGTGCCAGTAGTTTGGGCTACAATCAGCCCCAGCATTTT. Translating gives CASSLGYNQPQHF.

Here the CDR3 reads CASDVGLGSGNEQFF. Written as DNA, the CDR3 is TGTGCCAGCGACGTTGGGTTGGGGAGTGGCAATGAGCAGTTCTTC. This rearrangement joins TRBV7-2 to TRBJ2-1; TRBD2 might be the D (5 bases). Trimming removed 8 bases from V and 6 bases from J, with 20 bases in between. The CDR3 runs 15 residues. The V gene's germline CDR1 is SGHTA and CDR2 FQGNSA.

DNA for the CDR3: TGTGCCAGCAGTGAAGCGGGCCTGGGGGGTACGCAGTATTTT. Translation: CASSEAGLGGTQYF. This sequence joins TRBV2 and TRBJ2-3; possibly TRBD2 for D (6 bases). Per the germline V gene, CDR1 is SNHLY and CDR2 is FYNNEI. The CDR3 spans 14 residues. V was cut by 0 bases and J by 8 bases, with 12 bases left in between.

The rearrangement uses TRBV7-9 and TRBJ1-5; TRBD1 aligns across 10 bases. The length of the CDR3 is 16 residues. CDR1 and CDR2 from the germline V gene are SEHNR and FQNEAQ (reference sequence). J gave up 2 bases and V 2 bases, and 3 bases lay outside the gene matches. CDR3 coding DNA: TGTGCCAGCAGCTTACAGACAGGGGGCGGCAATCAGCCCCAGCATTTT. As protein: CASSLQTGGGNQPQHF.

The sample holds one count of this clone. The chain links TRBV5-1 to TRBJ2-7, with D perhaps matching TRBD1 (6 bases). There are 14 residues in the CDR3. CDR1 and CDR2 (germline): SGHRS, YFSETQ. Trimming took 4 bases from V and 2 from J, leaving 13 bases between them. CDR3 amino acids: CASSHRTEPYEQYF. Written as DNA, the CDR3 is TGCGCCAGCAGCCATCGGACAGAGCCCTACGAGCAGTACTTC. Complete variable domain (other parts from reference TRBV5-1 and TRBJ2-7): KAGVTQTPRYLIKTRGQQVTLSCSPISGHRSVSWYQQTPGQGLQFLFEYFSETQRNKGNFPGRFSGRQFSNSRSEMNVSTLELGDSALYLCASSHRTEPYEQYFGPGTRLTVT.

The V and J genes are TRBV6-1 and TRBJ1-3; no firm D call. Germline CDR1 is MNHNS and CDR2 is SASEGT. V lost 5 bases and J 4 bases, leaving 9 bases between the germline ends. The CDR3 is 13 residues long. CDR3 residues: CASSPPSGNTIYF. CDR3 nucleotide sequence: TGTGCCAGCAGTCCCCCCTCCGGAAACACCATATATTTT.

The V gene is TRBV5-1, the J gene TRBJ1-2; maybe TRBD1 (6 bases). CDR3 length: 15 residues. Per germline, CDR1 SGHRS and CDR2 YFSETQ. Trimming stripped 0 bases from V and 3 bases from J, with 12 bases between. CDR3 protein: CASSLDWGQDYGYTF. The DNA of the CDR3 is TGCGCCAGCAGCTTGGATTGGGGGCAGGACTATGGCTACACCTTC.

The chain is built from TRBV7-6 and TRBJ1-6; 8 positions agree with TRBD1. CDR1 is SGHVS, CDR2 FNYEAQ, per germline. V was clipped by 5 bases and J by 7 bases; unmatched bases: 4. CDR3 size: 14 residues. CDR3 sequence reads: CASSPDRENSPLHF. CDR3 nucleotide sequence: TGTGCCAGCAGCCCGGACAGGGAGAATTCACCCCTCCACTTT.

V is TRBV2 and J is TRBJ1-2, with TRBD1 matching over 8 bases. CDR3 size: 14 residues. The germline V gene encodes CDR1 SNHLY and CDR2 FYNNEI. V was pared by 6 bases and J by 7 bases, with 10 bases of the junction left unmatched. The CDR3 sequence is CASSQTQGESGYTF. CDR3 nucleotides: TGTGCCAGCAGCCAGACACAGGGGGAAAGTGGCTACACCTTC.

This rearrangement joins TRBV5-1 to TRBJ1-6; 7 bases are a match to TRBD1. The ends lost 2 bases at V and 7 bases at J; junction bases unmatched: 6. There are 15 residues in the CDR3. Germline assignment: CDR1 SGHRS and CDR2 YFSETQ. CDR3 DNA: TGCGCCAGCAGCTTCCGACAGGGAGACAATTCACCCCTCCACTTT. This codes for CASSFRQGDNSPLHF.

The chain is built from TRBV19 and TRBJ1-1, with D perhaps matching TRBD1 (6 bases). V was pared by 7 bases and J by 1 base, with 13 bases between. This CDR3 is 14 amino acids long. The germline V gene encodes CDR1 LNHDA and CDR2 SQIVND (reference sequence). The CDR3 nucleotides read TGTGCCAGTAATTACGGGACACCGAACACTGAAGCTTTCTTT. Residues: CASNYGTPNTEAFF.

J is TRBJ1-3 and V is TRBV29-1, with 9 bases that match TRBD1. In germline, CDR1 is SQVTM, CDR2 ANQGSEA. V shed 6 bases, J shed 0 bases, and the junction held 9 bases outside the gene matches. CDR3 length: 16 residues. The CDR3 sequence: CSVDLQGADSGNTIYF. In DNA, the CDR3 is TGCAGCGTCGATCTACAGGGGGCCGACTCTGGAAACACCATATATTTT.

The V gene is TRBV23-1, the J gene TRBJ2-3; D possibly corresponds to TRBD1 (6 bases). TRBV23-1 is an open reading frame whose function is uncertain. This CDR3 has 15 amino acids. V lost 4 bases and J 5 bases, leaving 16 bases between the germline ends. CDR3: CASSRNRAEKDTQYF. The CDR3 DNA reads TGCGCCAGCAGTCGAAACAGGGCTGAAAAAGATACGCAGTATTTT.

This clone was counted once. The chain is built from TRBV29-1 and TRBJ2-2; 7 positions match TRBD1. CDR3 length equals 14 residues. V lost 1 base and J lost 5; bases outside the gene matches: 4. Germline assignment: CDR1 SQVTM and CDR2 ANQGSEA. The CDR3 coding sequence is TGCAGCGTTGAAGGACAGGGTAGGACCGGGGAGCTGTTTTTT. Translation: CSVEGQGRTGELFF.

This clone was seen a single time. CDR3 sequence: CASSSGVPTSVSDTQYF. The DNA of the CDR3 is TGTGCCAGCAGCTCGGGGGTCCCGACATCCGTGTCTGATACGCAGTATTTT. The chain uses TRBV7-2 and TRBJ2-3, with a possible D match to TRBD2 (6 bases). The CDR3 loop spans 17 amino acids. The V gene's germline CDR1 is SGHTA and CDR2 FQGNSA. Trimming cost V 4 bases and J 6 bases, with 23 bases left between them.

This chain connects TRBV15 to TRBJ2-4; 10 bases are a match to TRBD1. The germline V gene has CDR1 LNHNV and CDR2 YYDKDF (reference sequence). V gave up 5 bases and J gave up 9 bases; unmatched junction bases: 7. The CDR3 is made up of 14 amino acids. In nucleotides, the CDR3 is TGTGCCACCAGCCCAGGGACAGGGGAGGGCATTCAGTACTTC. It is translated as CATSPGTGEGIQYF.

This chain uses TRBV2 with TRBJ2-5, with 7 bases fitting TRBD1. This CDR3 region has 12 residues. After removal of 10 bases from V and 5 bases from J, the junction contained 7 bases not matched to a gene. Per the germline V gene, CDR1 is SNHLY and CDR2 is FYNNEI. DNA of the CDR3: TGTGCCACCGACAGGGATGGGGAGACCCAGTACTTC. It codes for CATDRDGETQYF.

The chain carries TRBV7-9 and TRBJ1-1, with D perhaps matching TRBD1 (5 bases). Between the trimmed V and J ends, which lost 5 bases and 4 bases, there was a span of 14 bases. There are 14 residues in the CDR3. Germline CDR1 reads SEHNR; CDR2 reads FQNEAQ (reference sequence). CDR3 residues: CASSPWTGGTEAFF. CDR3 nucleotides: TGTGCCAGCAGCCCCTGGACGGGGGGCACTGAAGCTTTCTTT.

This sequence joins TRBV18 and TRBJ2-7; D is perhaps TRBD2 (6 bases). V was shortened by 3 bases and J by 5 bases, with 14 bases between the two germline ends. The CDR3 totals 14 residues. CDR1 KGHSH and CDR2 LQKENI come from the germline V gene. The CDR3 region is CASSPPAGTNEQYF. The DNA of the CDR3 is TGTGCCAGCTCACCCCCAGCGGGTACCAACGAGCAGTACTTC.

The chain has TRBV20-1 and TRBJ1-2; 7 nucleotides match TRBD1. The CDR3 spans 11 residues. The germline V gene encodes CDR1 DFQATT and CDR2 SNEGSKA (reference sequence). V was clipped by 4 bases and J by 8 bases; unmatched bases: 4. CDR3 DNA: TGCAGTGCTATTACAGGGGCCGGCTACACCTTC. It yields the protein CSAITGAGYTF.

V gene TRBV6-6 combines with J gene TRBJ2-1, with D maybe TRBD1 (5 bases). The V end lost 5 bases, the J end lost 2 bases, and 13 bases lay between the germline ends. Germline values: CDR1 MNHNY, CDR2 SVGAGI (reference sequence). The CDR3 has 15 residues. The CDR3 region is CASSPSGKTYNEQFF. CDR3 nucleotide sequence: TGTGCCAGCAGTCCCTCAGGGAAAACCTACAATGAGCAGTTCTTC.

This chain joins TRBV27 and TRBJ2-1; TRBD2 aligns across 10 bases. Germline loops: CDR1 MNHEY, CDR2 SMNVEV (reference sequence). Germline trimming cut 2 bases from V and 7 bases from J; bases unmatched to any gene: 5. The CDR3 covers 15 residues. The DNA for the CDR3 is TGTGCCAGCAGTTTAGAAGCGGGAGGGAAGAATGAGCAGTTCTTC. The encoded protein is CASSLEAGGKNEQFF.

V is TRBV7-2 and J is TRBJ2-1; D perhaps matches TRBD2 (5 bases). Germline CDR1 is SGHTA and CDR2 is FQGNSA. The CDR3 length is 16 residues. The V and J ends lost 1 base and 1 base respectively, with 11 bases between them. The CDR3, as DNA: TGTGCCAGCAGCTTAGTGAGGACTTCTTCCTACAATGAGCAGTTCTTC. It is translated as CASSLVRTSSYNEQFF.

The chain is built from TRBV18 and TRBJ1-2; 10 bases agree with TRBD1. CDR3 length: 17 residues. V was clipped by 0 bases and J by 8 bases; unmatched bases: 12. Germline V gives CDR1 KGHSH, CDR2 LQKENI. CDR3 region: CASSPPISTGGGIGYTF. The CDR3 nucleotides are TGTGCCAGCTCACCACCTATATCGACAGGGGGCGGAATCGGCTACACCTTC.